The TCR beta chain described here comes from a study of T cells in Graves' hyperthyroidism and ophthalmopathy. The overall study: The initial diagnosis was the point when peripheral blood was collected, ahead of any treatment. Points from the study as a whole: Also found in blood were most expanded thyroid clonotypes above 0.001.

Trimming took 8 bases from V and 5 from J; bases not matched to a gene: 10. CDR1 and CDR2 (germline): SQVTM, ANQGSEA. This CDR3 contains 13 residues. In regard to this clonotype: The antigen is not known.

Investigators excluded patients with uncontrolled infection, other autoimmune disease, pregnancy or lactation. Out of 8.5 to 10 ml of fresh peripheral blood came the PBMCs. Researchers amplified the TCR beta CDR3 regions from RNA transcripts. Initially, a first-round RT-PCR of the TCR CDR3 employed the HTBI primer set. TCRdb redid the calling of the multiplex PCR reads with MiXCR, one entry per CDR3 protein. This sample has about 840,000 distinct CDR3 sequences, with about 38% found just once. Sequenced sample: blood. The chain couples TRBV29-1 to TRBJ1-1; 8 bases match TRBD1. The sequence derives from a man between 18 and 35 years old with Graves' hyperthyroidism. CDR3 sequence reads: CSFSTGAGTEAFF. The DNA of the CDR3 is TGCAGCTTTTCGACAGGGGCGGGAACTGAAGCTTTCTTT.